The text below deals with one T cell receptor beta chain. Its antigen is undetermined. The entry originates in a study of CD8 T cells in ankylosing spondylitis. TCRdb ran MiXCR on the 5' RACE reads and lists one entry per CDR3 protein. This sample has 700,000 or so distinct CDR3 sequences; 19% occur once, and the top ten carry roughly a fifth. The study, taken as a whole, reports: Ankylosing spondylitis blood appeared to be characterized by a TCR beta motif of about eight highly homologous variants.

CDR1 is MGHRA and CDR2 is YSYEKL in the germline V gene. Trimming removed 0 bases at V and 4 bases at J, with 13 bases between. This CDR3 spans 15 amino acids. The gene calls are TRBV4-1 and TRBJ2-7; D unresolved. The sequence was collected from a male donor with ankylosing spondylitis. The specimen was blood, either unsorted or a sorted T cell fraction (not recorded which). The CDR3 protein is CASSQDPMQPYEQYF. CDR3 nucleotide sequence: TGCGCCAGCAGCCAAGATCCAATGCAGCCGTACGAGCAGTACTTC.